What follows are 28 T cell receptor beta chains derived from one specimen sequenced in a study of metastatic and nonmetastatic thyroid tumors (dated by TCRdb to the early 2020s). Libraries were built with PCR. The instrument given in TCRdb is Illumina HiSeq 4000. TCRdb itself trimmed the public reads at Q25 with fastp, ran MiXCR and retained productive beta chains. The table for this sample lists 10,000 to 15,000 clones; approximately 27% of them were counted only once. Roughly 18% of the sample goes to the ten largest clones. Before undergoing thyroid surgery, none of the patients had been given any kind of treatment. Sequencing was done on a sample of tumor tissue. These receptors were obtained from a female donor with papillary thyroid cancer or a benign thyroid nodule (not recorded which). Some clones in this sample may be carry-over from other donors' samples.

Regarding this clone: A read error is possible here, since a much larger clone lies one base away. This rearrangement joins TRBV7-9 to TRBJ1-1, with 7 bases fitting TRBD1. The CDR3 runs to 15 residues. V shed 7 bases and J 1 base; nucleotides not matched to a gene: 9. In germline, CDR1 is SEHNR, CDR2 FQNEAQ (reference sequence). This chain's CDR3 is CASIPLGGANTEAFF. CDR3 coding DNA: TGTGCCAGCATCCCATTAGGGGGCGCGAACACTGAAGCTTTCTTT.

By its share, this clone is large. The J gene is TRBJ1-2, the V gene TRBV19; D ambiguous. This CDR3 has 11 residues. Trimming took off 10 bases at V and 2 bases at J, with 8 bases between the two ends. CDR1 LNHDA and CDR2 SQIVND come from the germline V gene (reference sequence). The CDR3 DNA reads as TGTGCCACTCAAACGAACTATGGCTACACCTTC. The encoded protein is CATQTNYGYTF.

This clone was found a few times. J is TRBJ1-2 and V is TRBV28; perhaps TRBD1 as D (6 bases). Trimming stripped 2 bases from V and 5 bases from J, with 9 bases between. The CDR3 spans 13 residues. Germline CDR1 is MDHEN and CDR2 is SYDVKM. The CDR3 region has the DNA TGTGCCAGCAGTTTAATAGGGGGTTATGGCTACACCTTC. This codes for CASSLIGGYGYTF.

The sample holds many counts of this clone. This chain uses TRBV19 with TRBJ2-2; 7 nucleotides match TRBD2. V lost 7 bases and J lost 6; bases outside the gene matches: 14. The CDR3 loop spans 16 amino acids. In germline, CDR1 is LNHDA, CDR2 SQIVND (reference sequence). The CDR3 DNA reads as TGTGCCAGTACCATGGGGGGAGGGTATGATCCCGGGGAGCTGTTTTTT. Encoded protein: CASTMGGGYDPGELFF.

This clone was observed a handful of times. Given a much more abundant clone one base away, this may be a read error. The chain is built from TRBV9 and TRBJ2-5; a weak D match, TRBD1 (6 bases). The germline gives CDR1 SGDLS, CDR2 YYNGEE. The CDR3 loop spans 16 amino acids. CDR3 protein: CACSGGNRVLEETQYF. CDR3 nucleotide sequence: TGTGCCTGCAGCGGTGGAAACAGGGTTTTAGAAGAGACCCAGTACTTC.

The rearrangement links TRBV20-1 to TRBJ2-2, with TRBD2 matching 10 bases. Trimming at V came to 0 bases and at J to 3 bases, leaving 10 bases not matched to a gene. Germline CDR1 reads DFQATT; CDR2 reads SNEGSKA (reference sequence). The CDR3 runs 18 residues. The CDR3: CSARDTSGIDQHTGELFF. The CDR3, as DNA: TGCAGTGCTAGAGACACTAGCGGGATTGATCAACACACCGGGGAGCTGTTTTTT.

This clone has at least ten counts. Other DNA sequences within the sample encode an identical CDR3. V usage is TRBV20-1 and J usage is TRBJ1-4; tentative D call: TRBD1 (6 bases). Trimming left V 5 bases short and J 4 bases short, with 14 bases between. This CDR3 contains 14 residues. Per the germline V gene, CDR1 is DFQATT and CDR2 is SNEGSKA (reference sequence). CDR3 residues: CSARHRALNEKLFF. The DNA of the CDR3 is TGCAGTGCTCGACACAGGGCCCTTAATGAAAAACTGTTTTTT.

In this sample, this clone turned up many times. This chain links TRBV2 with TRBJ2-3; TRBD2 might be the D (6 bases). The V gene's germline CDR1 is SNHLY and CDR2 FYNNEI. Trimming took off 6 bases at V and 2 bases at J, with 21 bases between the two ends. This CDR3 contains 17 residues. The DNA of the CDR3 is TGTGCCAGCAGACTAGCTCAACTGATACGAGCCACAGATACGCAGTATTTT. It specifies CASRLAQLIRATDTQYF.

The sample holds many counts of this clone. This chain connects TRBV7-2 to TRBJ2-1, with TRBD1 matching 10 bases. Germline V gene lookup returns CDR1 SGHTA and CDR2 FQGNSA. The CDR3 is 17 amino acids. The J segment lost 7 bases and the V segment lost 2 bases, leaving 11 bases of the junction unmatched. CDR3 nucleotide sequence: TGTGCCAGCAGCTTACCCACCGACAGGGGGCTTGGAAATGAGCAGTTCTTC. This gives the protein CASSLPTDRGLGNEQFF.

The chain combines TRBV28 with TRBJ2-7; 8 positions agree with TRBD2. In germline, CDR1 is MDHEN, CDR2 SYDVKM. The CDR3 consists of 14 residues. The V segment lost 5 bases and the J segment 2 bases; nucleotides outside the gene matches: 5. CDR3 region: CASSQAGVTYEQYF. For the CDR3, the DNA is TGTGCCAGCAGTCAAGCGGGAGTAACCTACGAGCAGTACTTC.

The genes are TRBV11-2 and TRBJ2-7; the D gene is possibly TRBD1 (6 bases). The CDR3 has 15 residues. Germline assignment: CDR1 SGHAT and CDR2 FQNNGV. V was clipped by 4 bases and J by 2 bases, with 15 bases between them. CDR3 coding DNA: TGTGCCAGCAGCTCAATAACGACAGGAGCCTACGAGCAGTACTTC. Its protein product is CASSSITTGAYEQYF.

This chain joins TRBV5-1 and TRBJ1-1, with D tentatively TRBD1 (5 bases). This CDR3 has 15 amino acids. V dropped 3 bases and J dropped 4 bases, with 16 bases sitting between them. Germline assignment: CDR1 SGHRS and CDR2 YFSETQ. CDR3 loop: CASSWTHGLGTEAFF. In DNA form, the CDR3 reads TGCGCCAGCAGCTGGACACATGGTTTGGGCACTGAAGCTTTCTTT.

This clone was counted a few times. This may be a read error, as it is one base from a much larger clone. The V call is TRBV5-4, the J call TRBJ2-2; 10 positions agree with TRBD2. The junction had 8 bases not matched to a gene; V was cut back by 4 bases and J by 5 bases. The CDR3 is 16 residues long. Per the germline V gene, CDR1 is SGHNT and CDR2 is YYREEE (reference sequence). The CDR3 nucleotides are TGTGCCAGCAGCACACCTAGCGGGAGAAAAACCGGGGAGCTGTTTTTT. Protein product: CASSTPSGRKTGELFF.

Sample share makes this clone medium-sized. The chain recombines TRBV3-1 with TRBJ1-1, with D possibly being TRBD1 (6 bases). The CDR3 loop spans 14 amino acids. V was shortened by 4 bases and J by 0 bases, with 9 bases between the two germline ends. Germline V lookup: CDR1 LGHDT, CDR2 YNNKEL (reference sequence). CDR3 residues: CASSLGQLNTEAFF. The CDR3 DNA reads TGTGCCAGCAGCCTTGGACAGCTGAACACTGAAGCTTTCTTT.

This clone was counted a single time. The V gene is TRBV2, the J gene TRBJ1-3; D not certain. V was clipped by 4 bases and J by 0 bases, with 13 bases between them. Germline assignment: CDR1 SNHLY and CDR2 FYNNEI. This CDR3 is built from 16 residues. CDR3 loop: CASSVGLRYSGNTIYF. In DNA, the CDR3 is TGTGCCAGCAGTGTCGGCCTTCGCTACTCTGGAAACACCATATATTTT.

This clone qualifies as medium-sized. CDR3 protein: CASSHLMLTGGGTDTQYF. The CDR3, as DNA: TGTGCCAGCAGTCACCTCATGTTAACGGGAGGAGGGACAGATACGCAGTATTTT. This sequence joins TRBV6-2 or TRBV6-3 and TRBJ2-3; 7 bases are shared with TRBD2. Germline CDR1 and CDR2: MNHEY and SVGEGT. This CDR3 has 18 amino acids. Unmatched junction bases numbered 17, after V lost 5 bases and J lost 3 bases.

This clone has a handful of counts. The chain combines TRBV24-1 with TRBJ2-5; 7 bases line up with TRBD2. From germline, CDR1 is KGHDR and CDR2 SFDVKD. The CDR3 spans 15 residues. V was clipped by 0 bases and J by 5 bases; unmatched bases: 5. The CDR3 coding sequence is TGTGCCACCAGTGATTTGGCGGGAGCGAGTGAGACCCAGTACTTC. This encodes CATSDLAGASETQYF.

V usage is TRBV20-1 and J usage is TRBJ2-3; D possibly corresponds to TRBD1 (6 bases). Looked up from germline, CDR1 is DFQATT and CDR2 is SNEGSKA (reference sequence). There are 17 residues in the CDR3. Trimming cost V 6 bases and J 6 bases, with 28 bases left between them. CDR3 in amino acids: CSATRTQRTDFFDTQYF. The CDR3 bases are TGCAGTGCCACCCGAACCCAGCGGACAGACTTTTTTGATACGCAGTATTTT.

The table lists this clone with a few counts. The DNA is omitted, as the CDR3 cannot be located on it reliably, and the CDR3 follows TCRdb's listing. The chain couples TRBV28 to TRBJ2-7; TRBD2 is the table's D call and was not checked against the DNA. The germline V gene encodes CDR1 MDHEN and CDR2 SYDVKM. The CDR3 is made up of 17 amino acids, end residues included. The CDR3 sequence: CASSSSNMGLGSYEQYF.

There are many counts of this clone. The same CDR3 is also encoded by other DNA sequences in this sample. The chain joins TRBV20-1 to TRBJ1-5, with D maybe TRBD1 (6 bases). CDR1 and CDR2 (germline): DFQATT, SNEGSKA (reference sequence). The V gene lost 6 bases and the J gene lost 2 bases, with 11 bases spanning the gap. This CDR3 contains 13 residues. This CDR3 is CSARTVGNQPQHF. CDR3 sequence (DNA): TGCAGTGCCCGGACAGTTGGCAATCAGCCCCAGCATTTT.

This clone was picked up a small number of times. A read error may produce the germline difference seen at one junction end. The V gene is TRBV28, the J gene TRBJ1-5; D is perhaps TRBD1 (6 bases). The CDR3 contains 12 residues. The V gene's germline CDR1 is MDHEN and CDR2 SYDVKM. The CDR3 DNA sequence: TGTGCCAGCAGTGCAGGGGTTCTGCCCGAGCATTTT. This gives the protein CASSAGVLPEHF.

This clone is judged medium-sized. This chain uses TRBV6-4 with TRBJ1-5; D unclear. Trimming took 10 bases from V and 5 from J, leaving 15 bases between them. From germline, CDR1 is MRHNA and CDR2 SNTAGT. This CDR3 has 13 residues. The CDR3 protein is CATATEADQPQHF. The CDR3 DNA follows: TGTGCCACCGCTACTGAGGCCGATCAGCCCCAGCATTTT.

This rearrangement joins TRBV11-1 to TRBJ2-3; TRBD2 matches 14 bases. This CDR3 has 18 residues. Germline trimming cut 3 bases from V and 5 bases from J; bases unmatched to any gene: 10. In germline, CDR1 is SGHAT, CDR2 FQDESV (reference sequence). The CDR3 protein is CASSFYWTSGRKGDTQYF. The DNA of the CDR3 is TGTGCCAGCAGCTTCTATTGGACTAGCGGGAGGAAAGGAGATACGCAGTATTTT.

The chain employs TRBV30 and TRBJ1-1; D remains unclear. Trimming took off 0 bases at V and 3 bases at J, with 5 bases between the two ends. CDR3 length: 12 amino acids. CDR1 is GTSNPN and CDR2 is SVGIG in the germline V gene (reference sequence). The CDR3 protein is CAWSVLHTEAFF. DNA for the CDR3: TGTGCCTGGAGTGTACTCCACACTGAAGCTTTCTTT.

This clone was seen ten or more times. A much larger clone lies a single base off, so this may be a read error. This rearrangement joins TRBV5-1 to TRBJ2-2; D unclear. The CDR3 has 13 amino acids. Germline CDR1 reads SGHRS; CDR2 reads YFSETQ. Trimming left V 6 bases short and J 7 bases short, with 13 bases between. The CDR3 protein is CASTVLMGGELFF. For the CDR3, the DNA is TGCGCCAGCACCGTCCTCATGGGCGGGGAGCTGTTTTTT.

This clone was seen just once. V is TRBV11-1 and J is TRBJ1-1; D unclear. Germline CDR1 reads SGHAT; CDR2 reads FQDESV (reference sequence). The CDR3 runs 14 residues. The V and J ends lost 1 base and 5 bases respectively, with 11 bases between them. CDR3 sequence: CASSLGQPITEAFF. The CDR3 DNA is TGTGCCAGCAGCTTAGGGCAGCCGATAACTGAAGCTTTCTTT.

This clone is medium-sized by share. DNA of the CDR3: TGTGCCAGTAGTATTGAGACATCGACCCACTATGGCTACACCTTC. This translates into CASSIETSTHYGYTF. V is TRBV19 and J is TRBJ1-2; D is unclear. Germline V gene lookup returns CDR1 LNHDA and CDR2 SQIVND (reference sequence). Trimming cost V 3 bases and J 3 bases, with 14 bases left between them. The CDR3 contains 15 residues. The full variable domain, in which reference TRBV19 and TRBJ1-2 provide the parts outside the CDR3, is DGGITQSPKYLFRKEGQNVTLSCEQNLNHDAMYWYRQDPGQGLRLIYYSQIVNDFQKGDIAEGYSVSREKKESFPLTVTSAQKNPTAFYLCASSIETSTHYGYTFGSGTRLTVV.

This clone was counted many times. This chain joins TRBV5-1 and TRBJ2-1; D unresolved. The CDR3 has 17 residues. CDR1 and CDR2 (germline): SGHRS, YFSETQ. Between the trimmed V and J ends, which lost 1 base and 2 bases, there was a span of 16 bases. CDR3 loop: CASSLHPSGLAYNEQFF. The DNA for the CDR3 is TGCGCCAGCAGCTTGCACCCTTCCGGGCTAGCCTACAATGAGCAGTTCTTC.